This TCR beta chain was captured in a study of T cells in Graves' hyperthyroidism and ophthalmopathy. Study details: Peripheral blood was taken when the disease was first diagnosed, before any treatment began. Study-level results: Prediction of ophthalmopathy progression came a median around 6 months pre-onset.

TCR beta CDR3 sequences were amplified from RNA transcripts. The TCR CDR3 was amplified in a first-round RT-PCR using the HTBI primer set. TCRdb used MiXCR to reprocess the multiplex PCR reads, holding one entry per CDR3 protein. This repertoire shows 750,000 to 950,000 distinct CDR3 sequences, 38% found once; its top ten account for over 8%. Unmatched junction bases numbered 7, after V lost 6 bases and J lost 5 bases. The germline CDR1 and CDR2 sequences are DFQATT and SNEGSKA (reference sequence). This CDR3 has 13 residues. In the case of this clonotype: Its antigen remains unknown.

Uncontrolled infection, other autoimmune disease, pregnancy or lactation barred patients from enrollment. Sequencing was done on a sample of blood. The V call is TRBV20-1, the J call TRBJ2-5, with 9 bases that match TRBD2. The receptor's source is a man aged 18 to 30 with Graves' hyperthyroidism. In nucleotides, the CDR3 is TGCAGTGCCGACACTAGCGGGCGGGAGACCCAGTACTTC. Encoded protein: CSADTSGRETQYF.